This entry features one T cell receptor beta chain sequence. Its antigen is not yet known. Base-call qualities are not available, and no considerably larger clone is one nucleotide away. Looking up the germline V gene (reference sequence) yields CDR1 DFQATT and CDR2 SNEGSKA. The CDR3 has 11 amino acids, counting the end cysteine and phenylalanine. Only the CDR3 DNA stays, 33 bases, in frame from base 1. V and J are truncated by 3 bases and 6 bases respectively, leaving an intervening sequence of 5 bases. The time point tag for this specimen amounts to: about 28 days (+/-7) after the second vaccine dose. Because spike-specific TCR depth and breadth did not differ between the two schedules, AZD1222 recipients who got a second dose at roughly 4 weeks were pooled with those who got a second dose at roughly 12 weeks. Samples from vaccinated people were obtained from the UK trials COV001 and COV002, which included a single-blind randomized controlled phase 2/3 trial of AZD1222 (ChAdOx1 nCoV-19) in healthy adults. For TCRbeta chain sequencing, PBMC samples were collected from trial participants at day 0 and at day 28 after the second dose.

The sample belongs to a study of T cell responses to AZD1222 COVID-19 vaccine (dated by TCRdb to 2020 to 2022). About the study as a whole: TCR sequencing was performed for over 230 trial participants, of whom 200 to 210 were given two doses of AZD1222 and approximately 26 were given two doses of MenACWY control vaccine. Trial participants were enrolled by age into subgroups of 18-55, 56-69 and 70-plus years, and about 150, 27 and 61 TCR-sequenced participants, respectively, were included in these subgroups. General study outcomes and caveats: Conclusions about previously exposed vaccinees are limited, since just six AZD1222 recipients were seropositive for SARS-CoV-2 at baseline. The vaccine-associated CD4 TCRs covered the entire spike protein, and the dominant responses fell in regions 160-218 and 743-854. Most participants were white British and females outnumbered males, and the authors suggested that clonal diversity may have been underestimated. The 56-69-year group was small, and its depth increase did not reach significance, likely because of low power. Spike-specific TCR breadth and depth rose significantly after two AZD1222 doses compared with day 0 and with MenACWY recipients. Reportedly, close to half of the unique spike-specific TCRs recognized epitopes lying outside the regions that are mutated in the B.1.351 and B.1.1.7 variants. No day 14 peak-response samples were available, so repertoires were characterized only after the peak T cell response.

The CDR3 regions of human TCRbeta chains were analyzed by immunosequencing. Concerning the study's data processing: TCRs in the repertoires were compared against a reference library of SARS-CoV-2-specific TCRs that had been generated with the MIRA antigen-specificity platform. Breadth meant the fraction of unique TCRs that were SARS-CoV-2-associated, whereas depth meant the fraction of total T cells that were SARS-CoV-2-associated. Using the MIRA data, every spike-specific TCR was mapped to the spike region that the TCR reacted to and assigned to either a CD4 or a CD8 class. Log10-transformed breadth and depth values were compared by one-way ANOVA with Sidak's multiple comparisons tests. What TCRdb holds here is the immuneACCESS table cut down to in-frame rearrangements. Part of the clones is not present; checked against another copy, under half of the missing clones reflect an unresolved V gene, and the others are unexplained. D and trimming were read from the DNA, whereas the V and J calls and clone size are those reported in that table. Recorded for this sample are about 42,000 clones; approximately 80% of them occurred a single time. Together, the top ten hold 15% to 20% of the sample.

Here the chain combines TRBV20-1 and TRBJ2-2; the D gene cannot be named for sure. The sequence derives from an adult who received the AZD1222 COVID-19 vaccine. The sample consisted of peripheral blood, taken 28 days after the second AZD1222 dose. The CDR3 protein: CSASIPGELFF. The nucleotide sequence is TGCAGTGCTAGTATCCCCGGGGAGCTGTTTTTT.